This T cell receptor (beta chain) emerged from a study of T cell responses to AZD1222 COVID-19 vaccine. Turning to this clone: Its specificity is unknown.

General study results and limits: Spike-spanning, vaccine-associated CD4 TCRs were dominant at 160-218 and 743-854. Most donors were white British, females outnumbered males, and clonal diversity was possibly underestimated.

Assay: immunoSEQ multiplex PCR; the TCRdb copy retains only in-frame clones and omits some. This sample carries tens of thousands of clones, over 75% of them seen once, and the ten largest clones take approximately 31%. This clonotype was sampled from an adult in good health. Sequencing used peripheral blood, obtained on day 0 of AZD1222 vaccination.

The CDR3 here is CASSFLEDNEQFF. Written as DNA, the CDR3 is TGTGCCAGCAGTTTCCTAGAGGACAATGAGCAGTTCTTC. The J gene is TRBJ2-1, the V gene TRBV12-3 or TRBV12-4; unclear D gene. The V end was cut by 3 bases, the J end by 5 bases, with 8 bases between. The CDR3 length is 13 residues.